A single count supports the clone carrying this T cell receptor (beta chain). The sample comes from a study of control samples from healthy donors and cancer patients. The CDR3 has 16 residues. V was cut by 0 bases and J by 5 bases, with 12 bases left in between. Germline V lookup: CDR1 SGHRS, CDR2 YFSETQ. Assay used: immunoSEQ multiplex PCR; TCRdb lists only in-frame clones, some missing. The sample lists more than 85,000 clones; roughly 83% were seen once. This chain connects TRBV5-1 to TRBJ1-6; a weak D match, TRBD1 (5 bases). This clonotype was sampled from a man aged 65 to 79 with lung cancer. The specimen sequenced was PBMCs. CDR3 residues: CASSLGVRDDNSPLHF. CDR3 bases: TGCGCCAGCAGCTTGGGAGTTAGGGACGATAATTCACCCCTCCACTTT.